The entry that follows covers one T cell receptor beta chain sequence. This CDR3 has 13 residues. The V gene lost 3 bases and the J gene lost 4 bases, with 6 bases spanning the gap. The V gene's germline CDR1 is LNHDA and CDR2 SQIVND (reference sequence). Original processing methods: Amplification of reference gene primers provided the estimated nucleated cell counts. TCRdb keeps only in-frame clones here, not all; method: immunoSEQ multiplex PCR. Clone size and the V and J calls come from that table; the DNA yielded D and trimming. Counted here are about 50,000 clones, about 87% occurring once; the ten biggest clones make up roughly 13%. The data stem from a study of blood T cell repertoires in COVID-19. As for the study in general: The origin of the acute and convalescent COVID-19 samples was the United States, Italy and Spain. Sources were T cells, B-cell-depleted T cells, or PBMCs; the material itself was cDNA or gDNA.

The chain employs TRBV19 and TRBJ2-2; D perhaps matches TRBD1 (5 bases). This receptor was identified in a human donor with active COVID-19. The donor label of this sample is uncertain. The material sequenced was peripheral blood. The CDR3 loop reads CASSIRVTGELFF. The CDR3 DNA follows: TGTGCCAGTAGTATCAGGGTCACCGGGGAGCTGTTTTTT.